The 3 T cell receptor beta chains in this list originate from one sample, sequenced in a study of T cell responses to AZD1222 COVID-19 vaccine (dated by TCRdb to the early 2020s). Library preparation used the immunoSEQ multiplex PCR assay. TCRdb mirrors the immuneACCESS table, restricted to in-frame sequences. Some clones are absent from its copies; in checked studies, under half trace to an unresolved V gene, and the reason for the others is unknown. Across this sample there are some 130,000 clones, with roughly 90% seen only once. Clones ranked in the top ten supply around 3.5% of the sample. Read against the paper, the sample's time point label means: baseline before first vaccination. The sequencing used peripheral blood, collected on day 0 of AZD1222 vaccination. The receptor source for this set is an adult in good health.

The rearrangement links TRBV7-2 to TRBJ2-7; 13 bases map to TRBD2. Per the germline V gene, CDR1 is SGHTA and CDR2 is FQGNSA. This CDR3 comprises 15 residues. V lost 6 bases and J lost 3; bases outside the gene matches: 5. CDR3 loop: CASSRRTSGGYEQYF. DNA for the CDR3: TGTGCCAGCAGTCGACGGACTAGCGGGGGCTACGAGCAGTACTTC.

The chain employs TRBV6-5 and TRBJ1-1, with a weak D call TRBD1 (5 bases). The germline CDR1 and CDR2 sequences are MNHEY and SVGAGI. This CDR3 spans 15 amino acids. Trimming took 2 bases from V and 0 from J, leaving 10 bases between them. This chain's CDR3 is CASSYAGVVNTEAFF. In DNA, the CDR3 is TGTGCCAGCAGTTACGCGGGGGTGGTGAACACTGAAGCTTTCTTT.

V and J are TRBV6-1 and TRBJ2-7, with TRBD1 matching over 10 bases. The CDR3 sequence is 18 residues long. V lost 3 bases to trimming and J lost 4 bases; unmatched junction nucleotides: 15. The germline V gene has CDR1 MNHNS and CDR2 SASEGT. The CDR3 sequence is CASSDIMTGGAGLYEQYF. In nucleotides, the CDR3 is TGTGCCAGCAGTGACATTATGACAGGGGGCGCAGGGCTTTACGAGCAGTACTTC.